A selection of T cell receptor beta chains follows, all from one sample in a study of OX40 agonist ivuxolimab in advanced cancers. The method was immunoSEQ multiplex PCR; TCRdb's version includes in-frame clones alone and lacks a portion of them. Among around 31,000 clones listed, approximately 86% were seen once. This specimen consisted of CD4+ or CD8+ T cells sorted from blood, obtained in a trial of the OX40 agonist ivuxolimab. These receptors all come from an adult with an advanced solid tumor such as melanoma, head and neck, liver or kidney cancer. Both conserved end residues are part of each CDR3.

>TRBV10-3|TRBJ1-5
CAISEIVEQPQHF
>TRBV7-6|TRBJ2-5
CASSFDRGIETQYF
>TRBV15|TRBJ2-2
CATSRVAGFRSTGELFF
>TRBV14|TRBJ1-5
CASSQGFGQPQHF
>TRBV2|TRBJ2-1
CASSGGLEQFF
>TRBV18|TRBJ2-2
CASSPPLTGELFF
>TRBV9|TRBJ2-1
CASSVVGVDQNEQFF
>TRBV2|TRBJ1-4
CASREQGYSEKLFF
>TRBV6-5|TRBJ2-2
CASRNAGELFF
>TRBV13|TRBJ2-2
CASSLEDTGELFF
>TRBV27|TRBJ2-3
CASSLSPDRGRDTQYF
>TRBV2|TRBJ2-7
CASSRGAFYEQYF
>TRBV5-6|TRBJ1-4
CASSLRGTLDEKLFF
>TRBV7-9|TRBJ2-3
CASSLSTSGGEADTQYF
>TRBV11-2|TRBJ1-3
CASSLPGRGGSGNTIYF
>TRBV2|TRBJ1-1
CASSIGGAFYNTEAFF
>TRBV6-6|TRBJ1-1
CASSVGVGTEAFF